This passage covers 9 T cell receptor beta chains from one sample sequenced in a study of patients and donors after allogeneic stem cell transplantation. TCRdb ran MiXCR on the RT-PCR reads and lists one entry per CDR3 protein. The sample holds about a million distinct CDR3 sequences, 18% seen once. Sequencing used blood, either unsorted or a sorted T cell fraction (not recorded which). Receptor source: a human donor who was either an allogeneic HSCT recipient or a stem cell or donor lymphocyte infusion donor (not recorded which). It is not recorded whose cells these are; they may come from a transplant donor.

This sequence joins TRBV6-5 and TRBJ1-5; the D gene is possibly TRBD1 (5 bases). CDR3 length equals 16 residues. The V and J ends lost 0 bases and 0 bases respectively, with 9 bases between them. Germline CDR1 reads MNHEY; CDR2 reads SVGAGI. The CDR3 DNA follows: TGTGCCAGCAGTTACTCGCAGGGAAGTAGCAATCAGCCCCAGCATTTT. Protein: CASSYSQGSSNQPQHF.

V and J are TRBV4-3 and TRBJ2-3; 7 nucleotides agree with TRBD2. With V trimmed by 0 bases and J by 4 bases, 1 base remained unmatched. The germline gives CDR1 LGHNA, CDR2 YSLEER. This CDR3 is 14 amino acids long. The CDR3 DNA reads as TGCGCCAGCAGCCAAGAGGGGAGGGCAGATACGCAGTATTTT. Protein product: CASSQEGRADTQYF.

This chain connects TRBV5-4 to TRBJ2-3; D ambiguous. The V gene's germline CDR1 is SGHNT and CDR2 YYREEE (reference sequence). V was trimmed by 2 bases and J by 8 bases, leaving 9 bases between them. This CDR3 is 12 amino acids long. DNA for the CDR3: TGTGCCAGCAGCTTTTCTATGGGTACGCAGTATTTT. The encoded protein is CASSFSMGTQYF.

This clonotype was seen only a few times. The CDR3 region has the DNA TGTGCCACCCGGGACTCCCCGACAGATACGCAGTATTTT. Its protein product is CATRDSPTDTQYF. The chain is built from TRBV10-3 and TRBJ2-3; a weak D match, TRBD2 (6 bases). V shed 10 bases and J shed 3 bases, with 14 bases lying between them. Per germline, CDR1 ENHRY and CDR2 SYGVKD. CDR3 length: 13 residues.

DNA for the CDR3: TGTGCCGGCGGGGGGACCGGGGAGCTGTTTTTT. It yields the protein CAGGGTGELFF. The gene calls are TRBV12-3 or TRBV12-4 and TRBJ2-2; 8 nucleotides align to TRBD2. Trimming at V came to 11 bases and at J to 5 bases, leaving 1 base not matched to a gene. This CDR3 spans 11 amino acids.

This clonotype was counted between two and nine times. The chain recombines TRBV7-6 with TRBJ2-4; the match to TRBD1 covers 7 bases. CDR1 is SGHVS and CDR2 is FNYEAQ in the germline V gene. After removal of 5 bases from V and 2 bases from J, the junction contained 9 bases not matched to a gene. The CDR3 loop spans 16 amino acids. The CDR3 nucleotides are TGTGCCAGCAGCCCGAGACAGGGCCTCTCCAAAAACATTCAGTACTTC. Its translation is CASSPRQGLSKNIQYF.

The genes are TRBV11-2 and TRBJ1-2; D remains ambiguous. The V gene lost 2 bases and the J gene lost 0 bases, with 7 bases spanning the gap. CDR1 is SGHAT, CDR2 FQNNGV, per germline. The CDR3 runs to 14 residues. The CDR3 region is CASSLQRANYGYTF. In DNA, the CDR3 is TGTGCCAGCAGCTTACAGCGAGCTAACTATGGCTACACCTTC.

The chain has TRBV30 and TRBJ1-2, with 7 nucleotides matching TRBD1. V gave up 5 bases and J gave up 8 bases; unmatched junction bases: 5. From germline, CDR1 is GTSNPN and CDR2 SVGIG (reference sequence). The CDR3 runs 11 residues. CDR3 region: CAWETGAGYTF. CDR3 nucleotides: TGTGCCTGGGAAACAGGGGCAGGCTACACCTTC.

This clonotype was observed a handful of times. The chain uses TRBV7-9 and TRBJ2-1; the D gene is possibly TRBD2 (6 bases). In germline, CDR1 is SEHNR, CDR2 FQNEAQ (reference sequence). This CDR3 region has 13 residues. The germline V and J ends were trimmed by 0 bases and 10 bases, with 10 bases remaining between them. In nucleotides, the CDR3 is TGTGCCAGCAGCTTAGCTGGGGACTTAGAGCAGTTCTTC. Its translation: CASSLAGDLEQFF.